This TCR beta chain emerged from a study of spatial heterogeneity in lung cancer. Whole-study results and caveats: Higher tumor mutation counts went along with higher counts of expanded intratumoral alpha and beta TCRs.

From the 5' RACE reads, TCRdb called clonotypes with MiXCR, one entry per CDR3 protein. The sample comprises 7,000 to 8,500 distinct CDR3 sequences, around 12% of which are singletons, and approximately 10% rests with the top ten. This clonotype was observed many times. What it binds is not known. Germline-derived CDR1 and CDR2 are MNHNY and SVGAGI (reference sequence). There are 16 residues in the CDR3. The V end was cut by 6 bases, the J end by 0 bases, with 17 bases between. Time point meaning: sample taken at primary tumor resection. The sample in question was lung tumor tissue, obtained at surgery. This receptor was obtained from a male donor with early-stage non-small cell lung cancer. The chain combines TRBV6-6 with TRBJ1-1; the D is unclear. The CDR3 DNA reads TGTGCCAGCAGCCGCTGGGAGGGAGTGATGAACACTGAAGCTTTCTTT. Encoded protein: CASSRWEGVMNTEAFF.